The next 30 T cell receptor beta chains were all read from a single sample in a study of T cell repertoires in ileal Crohn's disease (dated by TCRdb to between 2017 and 2020). The library relied on the immunoSEQ multiplex PCR assay. TCRdb carries this immuneACCESS record with in-frame sequences only. Its versions omit some clonotypes, under half of them owing to an unresolved V gene in the studies checked, with the rest unexplained. For this sample there are about 14,000 clones; 70% appear just once. Under 7% of the sample goes to the ten largest clones. Sample: ileal tissue. The receptors derive from an adult with Crohn's disease.

This chain uses TRBV9 with TRBJ2-1; the match to TRBD1 covers 8 bases. The germline CDR1 and CDR2 sequences are SGDLS and YYNGEE. This CDR3 is 17 amino acids long. Trimming removed 0 bases from V and 2 bases from J; junction bases left unmatched: 7. The CDR3 DNA follows: TGTGCCAGCAGCGTAGGAACAGGGGGGCCACCCTACAATGAGCAGTTCTTC. This sequence encodes CASSVGTGGPPYNEQFF.

This chain connects TRBV6-6 to TRBJ1-1; no definite D call. Trimming took off 6 bases at V and 4 bases at J, with 6 bases between the two ends. The CDR3 is 11 residues long. Germline V lookup: CDR1 MNHNY, CDR2 SVGAGI (reference sequence). The CDR3 spells CASSPFTEAFF. The CDR3, as DNA: TGTGCCAGCAGCCCTTTCACTGAAGCTTTCTTT.

This clone appeared a few times. The gene calls are TRBV2 and TRBJ1-5, with D unclear. V was cut by 7 bases and J by 10 bases, with 11 bases left in between. The CDR3 spans 11 residues. Germline-derived CDR1 and CDR2 are SNHLY and FYNNEI. The CDR3 DNA follows: TGTGCCAGCAAATTTTTAGGTCCCCAGCATTTT. This gives the protein CASKFLGPQHF. Full variable domain (outside the CDR3, taken from reference TRBV2 and TRBJ1-5): EPEVTQTPSHQVTQMGQEVILRCVPISNHLYFYWYRQILGQKVEFLVSFYNNEISEKSEIFDDQFSVERPDGSNFTLKIRSTKLEDSAMYFCASKFLGPQHFGDGTRLSIL.

The chain couples TRBV18 to TRBJ1-6, with 7 bases that match TRBD1. CDR1 and CDR2 from the germline V gene are KGHSH and LQKENI. Germline trimming cut 4 bases from V and 8 bases from J; bases unmatched to any gene: 8. This CDR3 comprises 15 residues. Here the CDR3 reads CASSRDSYIDSPLHF. The CDR3 nucleotides read TGTGCCAGCTCACGGGACAGTTATATTGATTCACCCCTCCACTTT.

This sequence joins TRBV10-1 and TRBJ1-1; D is unresolved. The CDR3 extends over 14 amino acids. The V and J ends lost 0 bases and 6 bases respectively, with 11 bases between them. Germline CDR1 reads WNHNN; CDR2 reads SYGVQD (reference sequence). This chain's CDR3 is CASSESGRRAEAFF. DNA for the CDR3: TGCGCCAGCAGTGAGTCGGGCCGCCGGGCTGAAGCTTTCTTT.

The chain employs TRBV27 and TRBJ1-2; D uncertain. In germline, CDR1 is MNHEY, CDR2 SMNVEV (reference sequence). The CDR3 is 14 residues long. Trimming shortened V by 3 bases and J by 7 bases, and 15 bases separated the two germline ends. The CDR3 sequence is CASSFNSPVGGYTF. CDR3 sequence (DNA): TGTGCCAGCAGTTTCAACAGTCCCGTGGGTGGCTACACCTTC.

The chain has TRBV6-1 and TRBJ2-7; D unresolved. V was cut by 7 bases and J by 2 bases, with 9 bases left in between. The CDR3 extends over 12 amino acids. In germline, CDR1 is MNHNS, CDR2 SASEGT. This CDR3 is CASNFGTYEQYF. CDR3 coding DNA: TGTGCCAGCAATTTTGGTACCTACGAGCAGTACTTC.

The CDR3, as DNA: TGTGCCTCCAGATCTGGAGGACAGGGTGGCACCGGGGAGCTGTTTTTT. Its translation: CASRSGGQGGTGELFF. The rearrangement links TRBV10-3 to TRBJ2-2; 8 bases align to TRBD1. The CDR3 is 16 residues long. CDR1 is ENHRY, CDR2 SYGVKD, per germline. The trim removed 11 bases at V and 4 bases at J, leaving 15 bases unmatched.

The rearrangement links TRBV5-1 to TRBJ1-1; no clear D. The V end was cut by 4 bases, the J end by 5 bases, with 15 bases between. The CDR3 length is 14 residues. Germline loops: CDR1 SGHRS, CDR2 YFSETQ. The CDR3 coding sequence is TGCGCCAGCAGCCCGGGCTCGCAGAGGACTGAAGCTTTCTTT. This sequence encodes CASSPGSQRTEAFF.

V gene TRBV7-8 combines with J gene TRBJ2-7; 14 nucleotides agree with TRBD2. The CDR3 runs 16 residues. J lost 0 bases, V lost 3 bases, and 1 base had no gene match. Germline-derived CDR1 and CDR2 are SGHVS and FQNEAQ. For the CDR3, the DNA is TGTGCCAGCAGCTTCGGGACTAGCGGGGGCTCCTACGAGCAGTACTTC. Translated, it gives CASSFGTSGGSYEQYF.

The chain combines TRBV2 with TRBJ1-4; tentative D call: TRBD1 (6 bases). V was clipped by 6 bases and J by 0 bases, with 11 bases between them. The CDR3 loop spans 15 amino acids. CDR1 and CDR2 from the germline V gene are SNHLY and FYNNEI. CDR3 in DNA: TGTGCCAGCAGCAATCCAGGGGCAACTAATGAAAAACTGTTTTTT. This codes for CASSNPGATNEKLFF.

J is TRBJ2-1 and V is TRBV7-2, with D uncertain. With 2 bases removed from V and 4 bases from J, the gap between germline ends came to 12 bases. The CDR3 is 15 amino acids. From germline, CDR1 is SGHTA and CDR2 FQGNSA. The CDR3 loop reads CASSLYWEKYNEQFF. In DNA form, the CDR3 reads TGTGCCAGCAGCTTATACTGGGAAAAGTACAATGAGCAGTTCTTC.

The chain recombines TRBV6-6 with TRBJ1-6; no definite D call. CDR1 MNHNY and CDR2 SVGAGI come from the germline V gene (reference sequence). Trimming took off 8 bases at V and 8 bases at J, with 16 bases between the two ends. The CDR3 spans 14 residues. The CDR3 reads CASCLHGQDSPLHF. The CDR3 region has the DNA TGTGCCAGCTGTCTCCACGGGCAGGATTCACCCCTCCACTTT.

A few counts support this clone. The rearrangement links TRBV2 to TRBJ2-1; TRBD2 matches at 9 bases. V was clipped by 6 bases and J by 8 bases; unmatched bases: 5. Germline V CDR1 and CDR2: SNHLY, FYNNEI. This CDR3 has 13 amino acids. The CDR3 DNA reads as TGTGCCAGCAGACTAGCGGGCGGGGATGAGCAGTTCTTC. It codes for CASRLAGGDEQFF.

This clone appeared a few times. The chain has TRBV19 and TRBJ1-5, with 9 bases that match TRBD1. Trimming cost V 7 bases and J 5 bases; bases outside gene matches: 9. Germline lookup yields CDR1 LNHDA and CDR2 SQIVND (reference sequence). The CDR3 consists of 15 residues. In nucleotides, the CDR3 is TGTGCCAGTATTCAAACAGGGGGCTCCTATCAGCCCCAGCATTTT. This translates into CASIQTGGSYQPQHF.

The gene calls are TRBV5-1 and TRBJ1-4, with D uncertain. With 2 bases removed from V and 6 bases from J, the gap between germline ends came to 8 bases. This CDR3 comprises 13 residues. From germline, CDR1 is SGHRS and CDR2 YFSETQ. The chain's CDR3 is CASSFSPDEKLFF. Here the CDR3 DNA reads TGCGCCAGCAGCTTCTCCCCGGATGAAAAACTGTTTTTT.

V gene TRBV5-1 combines with J gene TRBJ1-4; a possible D gene is TRBD1 (6 bases). CDR1 is SGHRS and CDR2 is YFSETQ in the germline V gene. Deletions cut 7 bases from V and 6 bases from J, with 19 bases between. There are 15 residues in the CDR3. The CDR3 protein is CASSSRGARDEKLFF. CDR3 DNA: TGCGCCAGCTCTTCCCGGGGGGCGCGGGATGAAAAACTGTTTTTT.

The genes are TRBV27 and TRBJ2-1, with TRBD2 matching 9 bases. There are 15 residues in the CDR3. Germline-derived CDR1 and CDR2 are MNHEY and SMNVEV (reference sequence). The trim removed 6 bases at V and 9 bases at J, leaving 12 bases unmatched. In DNA, the CDR3 is TGTGCCAGCAGGCCTCTGGCGGGGGGGCGTACTGAGCAGTTCTTC. This sequence encodes CASRPLAGGRTEQFF.

The chain carries TRBV18 and TRBJ2-5; D is undetermined. V was pared by 0 bases and J by 4 bases, with 12 bases between. From germline, CDR1 is KGHSH and CDR2 LQKENI. CDR3 size: 15 residues. The CDR3 here is CASSPPELFGETQYF. As DNA, the CDR3 is TGTGCCAGCTCACCACCGGAGCTATTCGGAGAGACCCAGTACTTC.

This clone is termed medium-sized (0.01 to 0.1%). This chain connects TRBV7-6 to TRBJ2-3; D possibly corresponds to TRBD2 (6 bases). Trimming removed 1 base at V and 0 bases at J, with 11 bases between. This CDR3 comprises 16 residues. Germline V gene lookup returns CDR1 SGHVS and CDR2 FNYEAQ. In DNA form, the CDR3 reads TGTGCCAGCAGCTTAGAGGCCGGGGGAAGCACAGATACGCAGTATTTT. This codes for CASSLEAGGSTDTQYF.

The chain couples TRBV6-6 to TRBJ1-2; D remains unclear. This CDR3 spans 14 amino acids. Trimming removed 4 bases at V and 7 bases at J, with 16 bases between. Germline V gives CDR1 MNHNY, CDR2 SVGAGI (reference sequence). The CDR3 sequence is CASSSFRGDGGYTF. CDR3 coding DNA: TGTGCCAGCAGTTCCTTTCGGGGAGATGGTGGCTACACCTTC.

This clone was counted only a few times. This chain links TRBV7-2 with TRBJ1-1, with D unresolved. With 5 bases removed from V and 1 base from J, the gap between germline ends came to 8 bases. Germline lookup yields CDR1 SGHTA and CDR2 FQGNSA. This CDR3 region has 13 residues. The CDR3 loop is CASSLHQNTEAFF. The CDR3, as DNA: TGTGCCAGCAGCCTTCACCAGAACACTGAAGCTTTCTTT.

This clone appeared a few times. V is TRBV29-1 and J is TRBJ1-4; tentative D call: TRBD1 (5 bases). The V gene lost 0 bases and the J gene lost 4 bases, with 9 bases spanning the gap. This CDR3 contains 14 residues. Per the germline V gene, CDR1 is SQVTM and CDR2 is ANQGSEA. The CDR3 loop is CSVEDPQVNEKLFF. In DNA, the CDR3 is TGCAGCGTTGAAGATCCACAGGTTAATGAAAAACTGTTTTTT.

This CDR3 is CASSYSAGGVYEQYF. As DNA, the CDR3 is TGTGCCAGCAGTTACTCTGCGGGGGGGGTCTACGAGCAGTACTTC. V usage is TRBV6-6 and J usage is TRBJ2-7; 9 bases match TRBD2. Germline assignment: CDR1 MNHNY and CDR2 SVGAGI (reference sequence). The CDR3 consists of 15 residues. V dropped 0 bases and J dropped 3; count of bases not matched to a gene: 3.

The chain employs TRBV28 and TRBJ1-5; TRBD1 matches at 7 bases. With V trimmed by 1 base and J by 8 bases, 8 bases remained unmatched. This CDR3 comprises 15 residues. Germline values: CDR1 MDHEN, CDR2 SYDVKM. The CDR3 sequence is CASSLSTAGGKPQHF. DNA for the CDR3: TGTGCCAGCAGTTTATCTACGGCAGGGGGTAAGCCCCAGCATTTT.

A single count supports this clone. The V gene is TRBV19, the J gene TRBJ2-7; D is ambiguous. Germline V gene sequence: CDR1 LNHDA, CDR2 SQIVND (reference sequence). Trimming cost V 2 bases and J 0 bases, with 8 bases left between them. The CDR3 runs to 14 residues. The CDR3 reads CASSIQVSSYEQYF. As DNA, the CDR3 is TGTGCCAGTAGTATACAGGTGAGCTCCTACGAGCAGTACTTC.

The chain couples TRBV2 to TRBJ2-7; 9 nucleotides match TRBD1. CDR3 size: 13 residues. Trimming removed 10 bases from V and 6 bases from J; junction bases left unmatched: 10. The germline gives CDR1 SNHLY, CDR2 FYNNEI. Here the CDR3 DNA reads TGTGCCACGAACCGGGACAGGGTGAGCGAGCAGTACTTC. Translating gives CATNRDRVSEQYF.

This sequence joins TRBV27 and TRBJ2-1, with 8 bases that match TRBD1. V lost 6 bases to trimming and J lost 3 bases; unmatched junction nucleotides: 13. Per the germline V gene, CDR1 is MNHEY and CDR2 is SMNVEV (reference sequence). The CDR3 is made up of 17 amino acids. Written as DNA, the CDR3 is TGTGCCAGCAGCCCTAATAGACAGGGGATTTTCTACAATGAGCAGTTCTTC. Residues: CASSPNRQGIFYNEQFF.

The chain couples TRBV27 to TRBJ2-1; a possible D gene is TRBD1 (6 bases). Germline V CDR1 and CDR2: MNHEY, SMNVEV (reference sequence). The V end lost 3 bases, the J end lost 2 bases, and 11 bases lay between the germline ends. This CDR3 comprises 15 residues. The CDR3: CASSFPGATYNEQFF. CDR3 DNA sequence: TGTGCCAGCAGTTTTCCAGGGGCTACCTACAATGAGCAGTTCTTC.

The CDR3 bases are TGTGCCAGTCGCGGACAGCCTAATCAGCCCCAGCATTTT. As protein: CASRGQPNQPQHF. V usage is TRBV19 and J usage is TRBJ1-5; D perhaps matches TRBD1 (6 bases). Germline V gene data show CDR1 as LNHDA and CDR2 as SQIVND (reference sequence). The CDR3 loop spans 13 amino acids. V gave up 8 bases and J gave up 4 bases, with 12 bases separating them.